This is a list of T cell receptor beta chains from one sample in a study of cytomegalovirus exposure and HLA in healthy donors. Method: immunoSEQ multiplex PCR; TCRdb's copy keeps in-frame clones and lacks some. The sample records around 80,000 clones, 62% being singletons. Input material: PBMCs. These receptors were obtained from a male donor in good health and CMV-seropositive. CDR3s include the opening cysteine and the closing phenylalanine or tryptophan. Fields, in order: clone size, J gene, V gene, D gene, CDR3 DNA, CDR3 protein. The D gene is left open where the match is weak. Rows may omit the clone size; those that give it use once, few, many or a size class.

size: -; J: TRBJ1-1; V: TRBV19; D: -; DNA: TGTGCCAGTAGTATTGGAGGTGGGGACACTGAAGCTTTCTTT; CDR3: CASSIGGGDTEAFF
size: -; J: TRBJ2-7; V: TRBV11-2; D: -; DNA: TGTGCCAGCAGCTCCCGGTTGCGAGCCTACGAGCAGTACTTC; CDR3: CASSSRLRAYEQYF
size: -; J: TRBJ2-3; V: TRBV10-3; D: TRBD2; DNA: TGTGCCATCAGTGTGAATCCCAAAAGCGGGGGGGTCACAGATACGCAGTATTTT; CDR3: CAISVNPKSGGVTDTQYF
size: -; J: TRBJ1-1; V: TRBV28; D: -; DNA: TGTGCCAGTGGGGGCGACCTAATTCCTGAAGCTTTCTTT; CDR3: CASGGDLIPEAFF
size: -; J: TRBJ1-1; V: TRBV27; D: -; DNA: TGTGCCAGCAGTTTATCGATCGAGGTACGTGAAGCTTTCTTT; CDR3: CASSLSIEVREAFF
size: -; J: TRBJ2-7; V: TRBV2; D: -; DNA: TGTGCCAGCGAGCCAGGGCTCTCGGAGCAGTACTTC; CDR3: CASEPGLSEQYF
size: -; J: TRBJ2-3; V: TRBV5-1; D: -; DNA: TGCGCCAGCAGCCAATACACACCTGGAGGGGATACGCAGTATTTT; CDR3: CASSQYTPGGDTQYF
size: -; J: TRBJ2-4; V: TRBV19; D: TRBD1; DNA: TGTGCCAGTAGTACAACCCGGACAGGACCCAAAAACATTCAGTACTTC; CDR3: CASSTTRTGPKNIQYF
size: -; J: TRBJ2-3; V: TRBV2; D: TRBD2; DNA: TGTGCCAGCAGGGGACTAGTTTCAGATACGCAGTATTTT; CDR3: CASRGLVSDTQYF
size: -; J: TRBJ2-3; V: TRBV7-8; D: -; DNA: TGTGCCAGCAGAATAGGGGGGGGTTCCAGCACAGATACGCAGTATTTT; CDR3: CASRIGGGSSTDTQYF
size: -; J: TRBJ2-5; V: TRBV2; D: TRBD2; DNA: TGTGCCAGCAGCGCCGGGAGGTACCAAGAGACCCAGTACTTC; CDR3: CASSAGRYQETQYF
size: few; J: TRBJ2-1; V: TRBV5-4; D: TRBD2; DNA: TGTGCCAGCAGACAGGGCGCGGGAGGGGGTAATGAGCAGTTCTTC; CDR3: CASRQGAGGGNEQFF
size: -; J: TRBJ2-7; V: TRBV28; D: -; DNA: TGTGCCAGCAGTCTGGTCAGGGGCATTTCCTACGAGCAGTACTTC; CDR3: CASSLVRGISYEQYF
size: -; J: TRBJ2-1; V: TRBV7-3; D: TRBD2; DNA: TGTGCCAGCAGCTCCTTCGGGACTAGCGGGGGCGACAATGAGCAGTTCTTC; CDR3: CASSSFGTSGGDNEQFF
size: -; J: TRBJ1-5; V: TRBV28; D: -; DNA: TGTGCCAGCAGTCCGGGGGGGGCCTATAGCAATCAGCCCCAGCATTTT; CDR3: CASSPGGAYSNQPQHF
size: few; J: TRBJ2-1; V: TRBV29-1; D: TRBD2; DNA: TGCAGCGTTGACCCTCGGGATGGGAGGGAGTTCTTC; CDR3: CSVDPRDGREFF
size: few; J: TRBJ1-2; V: TRBV6-6; D: TRBD1; DNA: TGTGCCAGCAGTTTGACAGGGGCCTATGGCTACACCTTC; CDR3: CASSLTGAYGYTF
size: -; J: TRBJ1-2; V: TRBV5-6; D: -; DNA: TGTGCCAGCCTCTTTTTACGGCGGGATGGCTACACCTTC; CDR3: CASLFLRRDGYTF
size: -; J: TRBJ1-2; V: TRBV23-1; D: TRBD1; DNA: TGCGCCAGCAGCCTACACCGGGACAGGTTAATCGCTCGGAGGTTGGGTGGCTACACCTTC; CDR3: CASSLHRDRLIARRLGGYTF
size: -; J: TRBJ2-7; V: TRBV28; D: TRBD1; DNA: TGTGCCAGCAGTTACACAGGGGCGAGGAGGTACGAGCAGTACTTC; CDR3: CASSYTGARRYEQYF
size: -; J: TRBJ2-5; V: TRBV30; D: TRBD2; DNA: TGTGCCTGGAGTTTCGGGCGGGGGGGGATAGAGACCCAGTACTTC; CDR3: CAWSFGRGGIETQYF
size: -; J: TRBJ2-7; V: TRBV7-9; D: -; DNA: TGTGCCAGCAGTTCACAGGATCGGAACTACGAGCAGTACTTC; CDR3: CASSSQDRNYEQYF
size: -; J: TRBJ2-3; V: TRBV5-1; D: TRBD2; DNA: TGCGCCAGCAACGGAGGGGCGGGAGGAGAGTCTAGCACAGATACGCAGTATTTT; CDR3: CASNGGAGGESSTDTQYF
size: few; J: TRBJ2-7; V: TRBV27; D: -; DNA: TGTGCCAGCAGCGGACAGGGAGGGCTCTACGAGCAGTACTTC; CDR3: CASSGQGGLYEQYF
size: few; J: TRBJ2-1; V: TRBV19; D: -; DNA: TGTGCCAGTACCCCCCCGGGAGTCGATTTGGGTGAGCAGTTCTTC; CDR3: CASTPPGVDLGEQFF
size: -; J: TRBJ2-7; V: TRBV7-2; D: TRBD2; DNA: TGTGCCAGCAGCATCCGACTAGCGGGATACTCCTACGAGCAGTACTTC; CDR3: CASSIRLAGYSYEQYF